These 2 T cell receptor beta chains were sequenced from one sample in a study of blood T cell repertoires in COVID-19. Repertoires were generated with immunoSEQ multiplex PCR, while TCRdb's copy carries only in-frame clones and drops some. The table records approximately 280,000 clones, around 86% of them present only once. Sequenced: PBMCs or T cells enriched from blood (not recorded which). These receptors originate from a woman between 18 and 29 years old who had recovered from COVID-19.

The V call is TRBV27, the J call TRBJ2-1, with TRBD2 matching over 9 bases. Trimming took 4 bases from V and 8 from J; bases not matched to a gene: 6. Germline assignment: CDR1 MNHEY and CDR2 SMNVEV (reference sequence). This CDR3 spans 14 amino acids. CDR3 coding DNA: TGTGCCAGCAGTTGGGCGGGAGGGCCCGATGAGCAGTTCTTC. Encoded protein: CASSWAGGPDEQFF.

The chain has TRBV11-2 and TRBJ1-4; D not certain. CDR1 is SGHAT and CDR2 is FQNNGV in the germline V gene. Trimming removed 5 bases at V and 6 bases at J, with 13 bases between. The CDR3 is made up of 14 amino acids. The DNA for the CDR3 is TGTGCCAGCAGCACCCCGACTAGGGATGAAAAACTGTTTTTT. It translates to CASSTPTRDEKLFF. Based on the CDR3 plus reference TRBV11-2 and TRBJ1-4, the full variable domain is EAGVAQSPRYKIIEKRQSVAFWCNPISGHATLYWYQQILGQGPKLLIQFQNNGVVDDSQLPKDRFSAERLKGVDSTLKIQPAKLEDSAVYLCASSTPTRDEKLFFGSGTQLSVL.